This TCR beta chain was profiled in a study of blood T cell repertoires in COVID-19. Overall study context: Collection of acute and convalescent COVID-19 samples took place in the United States, Italy and Spain. The cDNA or gDNA used as material had been derived from T cells, B-cell-depleted T cells, or PBMCs.

Source study methods: Reference gene primer amplification yielded estimated nucleated cell counts. TCRdb's table, derived via immunoSEQ multiplex PCR, lists solely in-frame clones and lacks some. The DNA gave D and trimming, while V, J and clone size come from that table. The repertoire holds 65,000 to 85,000 clones, approximately 87% seen once, with about 2.5% in the top ten. The material sequenced was peripheral blood. The clonotype originates from a human donor in a cohort sampled during active COVID-19.

The CDR3 nucleotides read TGTGCCAGCTCACCAAGTTCGATGGGGACAGCTCTTGAAGCTTTCTTT. It translates to CASSPSSMGTALEAFF. The V gene is TRBV18, the J gene TRBJ1-1, with 7 bases matching TRBD1. The CDR3 runs 16 residues. Germline CDR1 KGHSH, CDR2 LQKENI. The trim removed 2 bases at V and 7 bases at J, leaving 13 bases unmatched.